These 21 T cell receptor beta chains share one sample of origin, sequenced in a study of blood T cell repertoires in COVID-19. The assay was immunoSEQ multiplex PCR, and TCRdb's table has in-frame clones only and misses some. This sample carries more than 120,000 clones, about 88% of them seen once, and the ten largest clones take more than 2%. The source material was peripheral blood. These receptors came from a human donor with acute or convalescent COVID-19. The donor label of this sample is uncertain.

The table lists this clone with a few counts. J is TRBJ2-7 and V is TRBV6-6; TRBD2 is a possible D gene (6 bases). Trimming stripped 2 bases from V and 3 bases from J, with 17 bases between. The CDR3 has 16 amino acids. CDR1 is MNHNY, CDR2 SVGAGI, per germline (reference sequence). The CDR3 region has the DNA TGTGCCAGCAGTTACGCCCTTCCTAGCGAAGGCTACGAGCAGTACTTC. This codes for CASSYALPSEGYEQYF.

The chain couples TRBV18 to TRBJ2-3; 8 bases map to TRBD1. J gave up 1 base and V 3 bases, and 3 bases lay outside the gene matches. The CDR3 is 15 residues long. Germline V lookup: CDR1 KGHSH, CDR2 LQKENI. The CDR3 region is CASSPLTGGTDTQYF. The CDR3 coding sequence is TGTGCCAGCTCACCCTTGACAGGGGGCACAGATACGCAGTATTTT.

This clone was seen once. CDR3 in amino acids: CASSRSNTEAFF. In DNA form, the CDR3 reads TGTGCCAGCAGCCGTTCGAACACTGAAGCTTTCTTT. The chain couples TRBV7-2 to TRBJ1-1; D uncertain. V lost 5 bases to trimming and J lost 1 base, with 5 bases between them. The germline gives CDR1 SGHTA, CDR2 FQGNSA. The CDR3 runs 12 residues.

Only a few counts were recorded for this clone. The V gene is TRBV10-3, the J gene TRBJ2-2; D may be TRBD2 (6 bases). This CDR3 has 15 residues. V shed 5 bases and J shed 1 base, with 11 bases lying between them. CDR1 is ENHRY, CDR2 SYGVKD, per germline. CDR3 in amino acids: CAISTGTQNTGELFF. CDR3 sequence (DNA): TGTGCCATCAGTACCGGGACTCAGAACACCGGGGAGCTGTTTTTT.

CDR3 sequence: CATNKGQGISEKLFF. CDR3 coding DNA: TGTGCCACCAACAAAGGACAGGGGATTAGTGAAAAACTGTTTTTT. The chain links TRBV2 to TRBJ1-4, with 9 bases aligning to TRBD1. The ends lost 10 bases at V and 7 bases at J; junction bases unmatched: 13. CDR1 and CDR2 from the germline V gene are SNHLY and FYNNEI. The CDR3 length is 15 residues.

This chain links TRBV27 with TRBJ1-5, with D possibly matching TRBD1 (6 bases). Germline CDR1 is MNHEY and CDR2 is SMNVEV (reference sequence). The CDR3 consists of 13 residues. V was shortened by 1 base and J by 7 bases, with 8 bases between the two germline ends. CDR3: CASSLYRDQPQHF. CDR3 sequence (DNA): TGTGCCAGCAGTTTATACAGGGACCAGCCCCAGCATTTT.

The chain has TRBV6-5 and TRBJ1-4, with D maybe TRBD1 (6 bases). Trimming removed 5 bases at V and 8 bases at J, with 15 bases between. The CDR3 is 14 amino acids. Germline CDR1 MNHEY, CDR2 SVGAGI. The CDR3 nucleotides are TGTGCCAGCAGTCCCCCGGGGGGGCGCGAAAAACTGTTTTTT. Translated, it gives CASSPPGGREKLFF.

J is TRBJ2-5 and V is TRBV7-3; D is possibly TRBD1 (5 bases). Per the germline V gene, CDR1 is SGHTA and CDR2 is FQGTGA. The germline V and J ends were trimmed by 8 bases and 2 bases, with 12 bases remaining between them. The CDR3 has 13 amino acids. CDR3 nucleotides: TGTGCCAGCGGTCAAACAGGTCAAGAGACCCAGTACTTC. Its translation is CASGQTGQETQYF.

This chain uses TRBV18 with TRBJ2-7; D gene ambiguous. Per the germline V gene, CDR1 is KGHSH and CDR2 is LQKENI. V lost 3 bases and J lost 1, with 10 bases in between. This CDR3 has 14 amino acids. Written as DNA, the CDR3 is TGTGCCAGCTCACCCACTTACGAATCCTACGAGCAGTACTTC. This gives the protein CASSPTYESYEQYF.

This chain links TRBV5-3 with TRBJ2-7; 9 nucleotides match TRBD2. TRBV5-3 is reported as an ORF; its role is uncertain. The trim removed 6 bases at V and 4 bases at J, leaving 8 bases unmatched. This CDR3 spans 14 amino acids. CDR3 protein: CARNPAGGQYEQYV. The CDR3 DNA reads TGTGCCAGAAATCCAGCGGGAGGCCAGTACGAGCAGTACGTC.

The rearrangement joins TRBV4-2 to TRBJ1-4; TRBD1 might be the D (6 bases). This CDR3 is built from 16 residues. Trimming stripped 0 bases from V and 14 bases from J, with 22 bases between. Germline V lookup: CDR1 LGHNA, CDR2 YNFKEQ. The CDR3 region is CASSQDPGARFGFLFF. For the CDR3, the DNA is TGTGCCAGCAGCCAAGATCCAGGGGCGAGGTTTGGGTTCCTGTTTTTT.

The genes are TRBV7-9 and TRBJ1-3, with 7 bases that match TRBD1. V trimming: 7 bases; J trimming: 0 bases; junction bases outside the gene matches: 6. CDR1 SEHNR and CDR2 FQNEAQ come from the germline V gene (reference sequence). This CDR3 comprises 15 residues. The CDR3 is CASTRGQNSGNTIYF. CDR3 DNA sequence: TGTGCCAGCACCAGGGGACAGAACTCTGGAAACACCATATATTTT.

This chain links TRBV10-3 with TRBJ2-1; 9 positions match TRBD1. CDR3 length: 15 residues. Trimming cost V 6 bases and J 5 bases; bases outside gene matches: 8. Germline CDR1 ENHRY, CDR2 SYGVKD. CDR3 residues: CAISQRDRDHNEQFF. The CDR3 DNA sequence: TGTGCCATCAGCCAGAGGGACAGGGATCACAATGAGCAGTTCTTC.

This chain connects TRBV19 to TRBJ2-3; D is undetermined. Trimming took 6 bases from V and 7 from J, leaving 14 bases between them. This CDR3 has 13 residues. CDR1 LNHDA and CDR2 SQIVND come from the germline V gene (reference sequence). The CDR3 bases are TGTGCCAGTAGGCCGAACGGCGGAAATACGCAGTATTTT. This codes for CASRPNGGNTQYF.

V is TRBV19 and J is TRBJ1-6; 7 bases fit TRBD1. Germline V gene data show CDR1 as LNHDA and CDR2 as SQIVND (reference sequence). Trimming removed 5 bases from V and 6 bases from J; junction bases left unmatched: 4. The CDR3 covers 14 residues. CDR3 in amino acids: CASSYRGRNSPLHF. CDR3 DNA sequence: TGTGCCAGTAGTTACAGGGGTCGTAATTCACCCCTCCACTTT.

The genes are TRBV2 and TRBJ2-2, with 11 bases lining up with TRBD2. With V trimmed by 4 bases and J by 6 bases, 4 bases remained unmatched. CDR1 and CDR2 (germline): SNHLY, FYNNEI. The CDR3 sequence is 15 residues long. CDR3 sequence: CASSVISGRAGELFF. CDR3 nucleotides: TGTGCCAGCAGTGTAATTAGCGGGAGGGCCGGGGAGCTGTTTTTT.

V is TRBV6-5 and J is TRBJ2-1; 8 bases map to TRBD2. The CDR3 totals 11 residues. J gave up 15 bases and V 6 bases, and 7 bases lay outside the gene matches. Germline V CDR1 and CDR2: MNHEY, SVGAGI. This chain's CDR3 is CASSQRERLFF. The DNA for the CDR3 is TGTGCCAGCAGCCAGCGGGAGAGGCTGTTCTTC.

The chain carries TRBV7-2 and TRBJ2-3, with D possibly being TRBD1 (6 bases). There are 16 residues in the CDR3. The germline V and J ends were trimmed by 4 bases and 3 bases, with 17 bases remaining between them. CDR1 is SGHTA and CDR2 is FQGNSA in the germline V gene. CDR3 loop: CASSSTGKVGTDTQYF. The CDR3, as DNA: TGTGCCAGCAGCTCTACAGGGAAGGTTGGGACAGATACGCAGTATTTT. Full variable domain (outside the CDR3, taken from reference TRBV7-2 and TRBJ2-3): GAGVSQSPSNKVTEKGKDVELRCDPISGHTALYWYRQSLGQGLEFLIYFQGNSAPDKSGLPSDRFSAERTGGSVSTLTIQRTQQEDSAVYLCASSSTGKVGTDTQYFGPGTRLTVL.

The chain uses TRBV14 and TRBJ2-3; a weak D match, TRBD2 (6 bases). V lost 0 bases, J lost 0 bases, and 16 bases lay in between. This CDR3 is 18 amino acids long. Looked up from germline, CDR1 is SGHDN and CDR2 is FVKESK. The CDR3 DNA reads TGTGCCAGCAGCCAAGATCGGTCGGGGGAAACTAGCACAGATACGCAGTATTTT. Translation gives CASSQDRSGETSTDTQYF.

V gene TRBV2 combines with J gene TRBJ1-5, with a weak D call TRBD1 (5 bases). The CDR3 extends over 14 amino acids. Trimming pared 7 bases from V and 4 bases from J, leaving 14 bases between. Per germline, CDR1 SNHLY and CDR2 FYNNEI. The CDR3 region has the DNA TGTGCCAGCAACCCCCAGGGCCCTAATCAGCCCCAGCATTTT. Protein: CASNPQGPNQPQHF.

The V gene is TRBV3-1 (or the pseudogene TRBV3-2), the J gene TRBJ2-5; 13 bases match TRBD2. Trimming removed 4 bases from V and 4 bases from J; junction bases left unmatched: 6. CDR3 length equals 16 residues. CDR1 and CDR2 from the germline V gene are LGHDT and YNNKEL (reference sequence). CDR3 protein: CASSPSLAGGPETQYF. DNA of the CDR3: TGTGCCAGCAGCCCCTCACTAGCGGGGGGGCCAGAGACCCAGTACTTC.